A single sample is the source of the 22 T cell receptor beta chains below, sequenced in a study of radiotherapy plus CTLA-4 blockade in lung cancer. Generated by immunoSEQ multiplex PCR, the TCRdb table keeps only in-frame clones and is missing some. Seen here are 53,000 or so clones, 88% observed once, and the top ten hold approximately 7.8%. The sequencing used peripheral blood, collected from a patient treated with radiotherapy plus ipilimumab. The receptors were gathered from a human donor with non-small cell lung cancer whose response to radiotherapy plus ipilimumab could not be evaluated.

A few counts support this clone. The chain couples TRBV19 to TRBJ2-7, with 8 bases fitting TRBD1. Germline V CDR1 and CDR2: LNHDA, SQIVND (reference sequence). The J segment lost 0 bases and the V segment lost 4 bases, leaving 5 bases of the junction unmatched. The CDR3 has 15 residues. The CDR3, as DNA: TGTGCCAGTAGTAATGGACAGGGAGGCTCCTACGAGCAGTACTTC. This codes for CASSNGQGGSYEQYF.

The chain uses TRBV28 and TRBJ1-1; D is perhaps TRBD1 (5 bases). The CDR3 has 12 residues. The V and J ends lost 2 bases and 6 bases respectively, with 7 bases between them. The germline CDR1 and CDR2 sequences are MDHEN and SYDVKM. CDR3 bases: TGTGCCAGCAGTTTACAGGGCCCTGAAGCTTTCTTT. Its translation is CASSLQGPEAFF. The whole variable domain, remainder taken from reference TRBV28 and TRBJ1-1, is DVKVTQSSRYLVKRTGEKVFLECVQDMDHENMFWYRQDPGLGLRLIYFSYDVKMKEKGDIPEGYSVSREKKERFSLILESASTNQTSMYLCASSLQGPEAFFGQGTRLTVV.

This chain joins TRBV4-1 and TRBJ2-7, with TRBD1 identical over 7 bases. The CDR3 extends over 16 amino acids. Trimming at V came to 0 bases and at J to 5 bases, leaving 10 bases not matched to a gene. CDR1 MGHRA and CDR2 YSYEKL come from the germline V gene. The CDR3 sequence is CASSQEGDSDEDEQYF. CDR3 sequence (DNA): TGCGCCAGCAGCCAAGAAGGGGACAGCGATGAAGACGAGCAGTACTTC.

CDR3 DNA: TGTGCCAGCAGCTCCTATCAGGGCACAGATACGCAGTATTTT. It codes for CASSSYQGTDTQYF. V usage is TRBV7-2 and J usage is TRBJ2-3; no reliable D call. The CDR3 runs 14 residues. Germline CDR1 and CDR2: SGHTA and FQGNSA. V was clipped by 4 bases and J by 1 base, with 9 bases between them.

The chain uses TRBV2 and TRBJ1-2; TRBD1 might be the D (6 bases). V shed 7 bases and J shed 8 bases, with 17 bases lying between them. The CDR3 runs to 13 residues. The V gene's germline CDR1 is SNHLY and CDR2 FYNNEI. The CDR3 coding sequence is TGTGCCAGCAACCCACAGGGTGGTTACGGCTACACCTTC. Translating gives CASNPQGGYGYTF.

V gene TRBV27 combines with J gene TRBJ2-1; 8 bases are a match to TRBD1. Germline CDR1 reads MNHEY; CDR2 reads SMNVEV (reference sequence). J lost 4 bases, V lost 6 bases, and 8 bases had no gene match. The CDR3 has 15 residues. The CDR3 reads CASSSDRVGYNEQFF. CDR3 bases: TGTGCCAGCAGCTCGGACAGGGTCGGATACAATGAGCAGTTCTTC.

The V and J genes are TRBV27 and TRBJ1-1; the match to TRBD1 covers 9 bases. Germline V gene data show CDR1 as MNHEY and CDR2 as SMNVEV (reference sequence). The CDR3 runs 15 residues. Trimming removed 6 bases from V and 3 bases from J; junction bases left unmatched: 8. The CDR3 reads CASSTTGGWDTEAFF. Here the CDR3 DNA reads TGTGCCAGCAGCACTACAGGGGGCTGGGACACTGAAGCTTTCTTT.

The chain combines TRBV4-3 with TRBJ1-2, with 9 bases lining up with TRBD1. Germline V lookup: CDR1 LGHNA, CDR2 YSLEER. The V segment lost 4 bases and the J segment 5 bases; nucleotides outside the gene matches: 14. This CDR3 region has 17 residues. The CDR3 spells CASSPTHSGTGIYGYTF. Written as DNA, the CDR3 is TGCGCCAGCAGCCCCACCCACTCCGGGACAGGGATTTATGGCTACACCTTC.

This clone is a singleton in its sample. The chain carries TRBV10-3 and TRBJ1-3; 7 bases line up with TRBD1. Germline values: CDR1 ENHRY, CDR2 SYGVKD. V was clipped by 6 bases and J by 8 bases; unmatched bases: 10. The CDR3 contains 14 residues. In nucleotides, the CDR3 is TGTGCCATCAGAGGACAGGCCCAAGGGGACACCATATATTTT. Its translation is CAIRGQAQGDTIYF.

J is TRBJ2-3 and V is TRBV27; D remains ambiguous. Germline CDR1 MNHEY, CDR2 SMNVEV (reference sequence). V was pared by 4 bases and J by 7 bases, with 6 bases between. The CDR3 is 11 amino acids. CDR3 sequence: CASSSFHTQYF. The CDR3 DNA reads as TGTGCCAGCAGTTCCTTCCATACGCAGTATTTT.

This clone appeared once. V gene TRBV5-1 combines with J gene TRBJ2-3; TRBD1 matches at 8 bases. Germline CDR1 reads SGHRS; CDR2 reads YFSETQ. This CDR3 is 15 amino acids long. Trimming took 3 bases from V and 4 from J; bases not matched to a gene: 7. In nucleotides, the CDR3 is TGCGCCAGCAGCTCCGACAGGGGCGTATCAGATACGCAGTATTTT. This gives the protein CASSSDRGVSDTQYF.

The chain combines TRBV6-6 with TRBJ2-1; the D gene is possibly TRBD1 (6 bases). Per germline, CDR1 MNHNY and CDR2 SVGAGI (reference sequence). V dropped 6 bases and J dropped 2 bases, with 11 bases sitting between them. The CDR3 is 14 amino acids. In nucleotides, the CDR3 is TGTGCCAGCAGCGTAAACAGGGCCTACAATGAGCAGTTCTTC. Translating it yields CASSVNRAYNEQFF.

The count of this clone is one. This sequence joins TRBV4-1 and TRBJ2-2; 12 positions match TRBD2. The CDR3 is 17 amino acids. CDR1 is MGHRA, CDR2 YSYEKL, per germline. V lost 4 bases and J lost 7; bases outside the gene matches: 10. The CDR3 DNA reads as TGCGCCAGCAGCCCCTCACCTAGCGGGGGGGCCGTCGGGGAGCTGTTTTTT. This sequence encodes CASSPSPSGGAVGELFF.

The chain has TRBV28 and TRBJ2-3, with TRBD2 matching over 10 bases. The germline CDR1 and CDR2 sequences are MDHEN and SYDVKM. J gave up 5 bases and V 4 bases, and 3 bases lay outside the gene matches. The CDR3 spans 14 residues. The chain's CDR3 is CASSSSGGEDTQYF. CDR3 in DNA: TGTGCCAGCAGTTCCAGCGGGGGGGAAGATACGCAGTATTTT. Combining the CDR3 with reference TRBV28 and TRBJ2-3 gives the whole variable domain DVKVTQSSRYLVKRTGEKVFLECVQDMDHENMFWYRQDPGLGLRLIYFSYDVKMKEKGDIPEGYSVSREKKERFSLILESASTNQTSMYLCASSSSGGEDTQYFGPGTRLTVL.

This clone was seen a few times. The V gene is TRBV5-1, the J gene TRBJ2-1, with TRBD2 matching over 10 bases. This CDR3 has 17 residues. Germline-derived CDR1 and CDR2 are SGHRS and YFSETQ. Trimming removed 4 bases from V and 6 bases from J; junction bases left unmatched: 13. CDR3 coding DNA: TGCGCCAGCAGCGCGAGACTAGCGGGTGAAGTCCGCAATGAGCAGTTCTTC. Translating gives CASSARLAGEVRNEQFF.

J is TRBJ2-5 and V is TRBV7-6, with 9 bases identical to TRBD2. The J segment lost 2 bases and the V segment lost 1 base, leaving 5 bases of the junction unmatched. Germline CDR1 and CDR2: SGHVS and FNYEAQ. CDR3 size: 16 residues. The CDR3 protein is CASSLGLAVSQETQYF. CDR3 in DNA: TGTGCCAGCAGCTTAGGACTAGCGGTATCACAAGAGACCCAGTACTTC.

The chain employs TRBV28 and TRBJ2-5; the D is unclear. Trimming took off 5 bases at V and 5 bases at J, with 3 bases between the two ends. Looked up from germline, CDR1 is MDHEN and CDR2 is SYDVKM. The CDR3 is 10 amino acids. CDR3 region: CASSLETQYF. The CDR3 DNA follows: TGTGCCAGCAGTCTGGAGACCCAGTACTTC.

Written as DNA, the CDR3 is TGTGCCAGCTCACCACCGGGGCACGGGTCCCCCACAGATACGCAGTATTTT. Translated, it gives CASSPPGHGSPTDTQYF. The chain is built from TRBV18 and TRBJ2-3; D might be TRBD1 (5 bases). The CDR3 consists of 17 residues. Trimming took off 0 bases at V and 2 bases at J, with 15 bases between the two ends. Germline CDR1 reads KGHSH; CDR2 reads LQKENI.

V is TRBV15 and J is TRBJ2-5; 7 nucleotides align to TRBD1. This CDR3 is 15 amino acids long. Germline CDR1 LNHNV, CDR2 YYDKDF (reference sequence). The V gene end was trimmed by 1 base and the J gene end by 5 bases; junction bases not matched to a gene: 7. The CDR3 sequence is CATSRGDSRIETQYF. CDR3 coding DNA: TGTGCCACCAGCAGAGGGGACAGTAGGATTGAGACCCAGTACTTC. Using reference TRBV15 and TRBJ2-5 for the parts outside the CDR3, the full variable domain is DAMVIQNPRYQVTQFGKPVTLSCSQTLNHNVMYWYQQKSSQAPKLLFHYYDKDFNNEADTPDNFQSRRPNTSFCFLDIRSPGLGDTAMYLCATSRGDSRIETQYFGPGTRLLVL.

This rearrangement joins TRBV27 to TRBJ1-4; 9 bases are a match to TRBD1. The V gene's germline CDR1 is MNHEY and CDR2 SMNVEV (reference sequence). The V gene end was trimmed by 2 bases and the J gene end by 8 bases; junction bases not matched to a gene: 3. The CDR3 consists of 14 residues. Here the CDR3 DNA reads TGTGCCAGCAGTTTACGGACAGGGGTGGAAAAACTGTTTTTT. Translated: CASSLRTGVEKLFF.

This chain connects TRBV19 to TRBJ2-6; tentatively, D is TRBD2 (6 bases). The CDR3 extends over 15 amino acids. With 3 bases removed from V and 1 base from J, the gap between germline ends came to 7 bases. Germline V lookup: CDR1 LNHDA, CDR2 SQIVND (reference sequence). CDR3 nucleotides: TGTGCCAGTAGTATTCGGGGGTCTGGGGCCAACGTCCTGACTTTC. Protein sequence: CASSIRGSGANVLTF.

The chain links TRBV20-1 to TRBJ2-4; D not resolved. The length of the CDR3 is 11 residues. CDR1 is DFQATT, CDR2 SNEGSKA, per germline (reference sequence). V lost 6 bases and J 4 bases, leaving 7 bases between the germline ends. Here the CDR3 DNA reads TGCAGTGCCCCAGAAAAAAACATTCAGTACTTC. Protein: CSAPEKNIQYF.